This entry features one T cell receptor beta chain sequence. This clone was observed a handful of times. Its antigen target is currently unknown. Base qualities are not at hand, and no much larger clone is one base apart. These data originate in a study of blood T cell repertoires in COVID-19 (dated by TCRdb to 2018 to 2021). In the study overall: Samples covering the acute and convalescent phases of COVID-19 were provided by collaborators in the United States, Italy and Spain. The repertoires were made available in a free public database intended to serve as a resource for research on the immune response to SARS-CoV-2. The samples were drawn from two sources: the first 160 participants of the ongoing ImmuneRACE study, and 1,200 or so subjects contributed by 6 global collaborators. Sample metadata almost always included a de-identified subject ID, COVID-19 status, age in years and sex. Where available, HLA class I and class II types were taken from metadata supplied by the sample provider and were not determined by assay-based typing. The prospective study material was composed of cDNA or gDNA derived from T cells, B-cell-depleted T cells, or PBMCs. Subjects who had been exposed to COVID-19, were actively infected with it, or had recovered from it provided the deeply sampled blood TCRbeta repertoires that made up the dataset. Paper-wide results and their limitations: Clinical and demographic metadata were provided uncurated, with the amount varying by source and participant.

The germline V gene (reference sequence) sets CDR1 to LGHDT and CDR2 to YNNKEL. Trimming at the junction amounts to 4 bases on V and 3 bases on J, and the germline ends lie 15 bases apart. Including cysteine and phenylalanine, the CDR3 has 15 amino acids. The DNA shown is the 45-base CDR3, in frame from base 1. TCRbeta CDR3 regions were amplified from genomic DNA using the immunoSEQ Assay, a bias-controlled multiplex PCR. The original pipeline was this. The number of nucleated cells in each sample was estimated from the amplification of reference gene primers within the assay. To quantify the absolute abundance of each unique TCRbeta CDR3 rearrangement, sequence reads were collapsed and filtered. For each sample, productive Simpson clonality was calculated by taking the square root of Simpson's diversity index across productive rearrangements. Entries here come from immuneACCESS through TCRdb and include only in-frame sequences with V and J called. Some clones fail to appear in such tables; in the studies checked, an unresolved V gene covers under half of the shortfall, and the cause of the remainder is unknown. V and J calls and clone size are copied from that table; D and trimming were computed from the DNA. The sample yields over 200,000 clones; 90% were counted once. Jointly, the top ten make up approximately 15% of the sample.

Participants in the prospective study were enrolled through a virtual design, were aged roughly 18 to 100 years, and lived in fewer than 30 United States geographic areas. To assign participants to cohorts, the prospective study relied on clinical history that participants themselves reported in a screening survey and a study questionnaire. Exposed participants had been in contact, within 2 weeks of entering the study, with a person who had a PCR-confirmed or clinician-diagnosed case of COVID-19. In the prospective study, mobile phlebotomists collected whole blood, serum and a nasopharyngeal or oropharyngeal swab from each participant. Prospective study participants could optionally give additional blood draws and questionnaires over an approximately 2-month period. Before DNA extraction, blood samples from the prospective study were shipped at room temperature or frozen.

This chain joins TRBV3-1 (or the pseudogene TRBV3-2) to TRBJ2-5, and the D gene may be TRBD2, 6 bases matching. This TCR was recovered from a young man who had been exposed to COVID-19. The material sequenced was PBMCs or T cells enriched from blood (not recorded which). This receptor has the CDR3 CASSRWRGSEETQYF. The bases read TGTGCCAGCAGCCGGTGGCGGGGTAGTGAAGAGACCCAGTACTTC.